This entry lists 20 T cell receptor beta chains sequenced from one sample in a study of Ad26.COV2.S vaccination and SARS-CoV-2 variants. The data were produced by immunoSEQ multiplex PCR, yet TCRdb's version contains in-frame clones alone and is incomplete. The repertoire holds approximately 420,000 clones, with 88% as singletons. This sample's treatment: about 20 received Ad26.COV2.S at low or high dose, single or two shots; about 5 received placebo; per-sample allocation not given. Repertoires come from day 63 after the first vaccine or placebo injection. This sample comprised peripheral blood, obtained in a trial of Ad26.COV2.S vaccine versus placebo. The receptors were sampled from a person aged 18 to 65 who received the Ad26.COV2.S COVID-19 vaccine or a placebo.

The chain links TRBV29-1 to TRBJ2-7; TRBD1 agrees at 9 bases. V gave up 8 bases and J gave up 4 bases; unmatched junction bases: 6. The CDR3 runs to 12 residues. The V gene's germline CDR1 is SQVTM and CDR2 ANQGSEA. The CDR3 loop is CSNRGPFYEQYF. As DNA, the CDR3 is TGCAGCAACAGGGGGCCCTTTTACGAGCAGTACTTC.

The V call is TRBV7-9, the J call TRBJ2-7, with 7 bases fitting TRBD1. Trimming took 2 bases from V and 3 from J; bases not matched to a gene: 10. The CDR3 contains 16 residues. In germline, CDR1 is SEHNR, CDR2 FQNEAQ (reference sequence). CDR3 sequence: CASSLIRGQGVYEQYF. CDR3 DNA sequence: TGTGCCAGCAGCTTAATTAGAGGGCAGGGGGTCTACGAGCAGTACTTC. Variable domain in full (rest from reference TRBV7-9 and TRBJ2-7): DTGVSQNPRHKITKRGQNVTFRCDPISEHNRLYWYRQTLGQGPEFLTYFQNEAQLEKSRLLSDRFSAERPKGSFSTLEIQRTEQGDSAMYLCASSLIRGQGVYEQYFGPGTRLTVT.

The chain joins TRBV11-2 to TRBJ2-7; perhaps TRBD2 as D (6 bases). The CDR3 is 16 residues long. Germline CDR1 is SGHAT and CDR2 is FQNNGV. The V end was cut by 1 base, the J end by 4 bases, with 17 bases between. The CDR3 region has the DNA TGTGCCAGCAGCTTAGGATCGGCGGGGCCAATATACGAGCAGTACTTC. Protein sequence: CASSLGSAGPIYEQYF.

The CDR3 region has the DNA TGTGCCAGTAGTATCTCGGGTTATAATTCACCCCTCCACTTT. It encodes CASSISGYNSPLHF. This chain connects TRBV19 to TRBJ1-6; D gene unclear. V was trimmed by 3 bases and J by 4 bases, leaving 7 bases between them. The CDR3 has 14 residues. Germline-derived CDR1 and CDR2 are LNHDA and SQIVND (reference sequence).

The genes are TRBV19 and TRBJ1-2, with D tentatively TRBD1 (6 bases). This CDR3 is 13 amino acids long. The germline CDR1 and CDR2 sequences are LNHDA and SQIVND (reference sequence). V was cut by 6 bases and J by 4 bases, with 12 bases left in between. This CDR3 reads CASRTGSAYGYTF. The CDR3 DNA is TGTGCCAGTAGAACAGGGTCTGCCTATGGCTACACCTTC.

This chain connects TRBV6-5 to TRBJ2-1; possibly TRBD2 for D (5 bases). In germline, CDR1 is MNHEY, CDR2 SVGAGI. The CDR3 runs to 16 residues. V was clipped by 2 bases and J by 6 bases, with 17 bases between them. The CDR3 DNA follows: TGTGCCAGCAGTTACGACATTCTGGGAGTAGGCAATGAGCAGTTCTTC. Protein: CASSYDILGVGNEQFF.

This chain connects TRBV10-1 to TRBJ1-3; D may be TRBD1 (5 bases). Germline CDR1 WNHNN, CDR2 SYGVQD (reference sequence). This CDR3 has 13 amino acids. The V end lost 10 bases, the J end lost 3 bases, and 13 bases lay between the germline ends. CDR3 coding DNA: TGCGCCACCGGAGGGGAAGGTGGAAACACCATATATTTT. Encoded protein: CATGGEGGNTIYF.

The chain joins TRBV2 to TRBJ2-7; TRBD1 might be the D (5 bases). The CDR3 has 12 amino acids. Germline V CDR1 and CDR2: SNHLY, FYNNEI. Trimming removed 2 bases from V and 7 bases from J, with 9 bases in between. CDR3 sequence: CASSEQQVEQYF. CDR3 DNA sequence: TGTGCCAGCAGTGAACAACAGGTAGAGCAGTACTTC.

The rearrangement uses TRBV2 and TRBJ1-1; 7 bases are shared with TRBD1. The V gene end was trimmed by 6 bases and the J gene end by 1 base; junction bases not matched to a gene: 5. The CDR3 runs to 14 residues. Germline V gives CDR1 SNHLY, CDR2 FYNNEI. CDR3 bases: TGTGCCAGCAGGCGGTCAGGGGGGAACACTGAAGCTTTCTTT. Its translation: CASRRSGGNTEAFF.

This chain links TRBV19 with TRBJ2-5, with a weak D call TRBD1 (6 bases). Trimming removed 4 bases at V and 5 bases at J, with 11 bases between. This CDR3 is built from 13 residues. Germline V gives CDR1 LNHDA, CDR2 SQIVND (reference sequence). In DNA form, the CDR3 reads TGTGCCAGTAGTACCTATCAGGGGGAGACCCAGTACTTC. Translated, it gives CASSTYQGETQYF.

The rearrangement joins TRBV5-1 to TRBJ2-7, with a tentative D call TRBD1 (6 bases). Per germline, CDR1 SGHRS and CDR2 YFSETQ. This CDR3 spans 16 amino acids. The germline V and J ends were trimmed by 0 bases and 1 base, with 14 bases remaining between them. The chain's CDR3 is CASSLGVSGESYEQYF. CDR3 in DNA: TGCGCCAGCAGCTTGGGGGTATCAGGGGAGTCCTACGAGCAGTACTTC.

The rearrangement joins TRBV19 to TRBJ1-1; D remains unclear. The germline gives CDR1 LNHDA, CDR2 SQIVND (reference sequence). This CDR3 is 13 amino acids long. V lost 6 bases and J lost 7, with 15 bases in between. The chain's CDR3 is CASSGSSLLEAFF. DNA of the CDR3: TGTGCCAGTAGCGGGAGCAGCCTCCTTGAAGCTTTCTTT. Drawing the rest from reference TRBV19 and TRBJ1-1, the complete variable domain is DGGITQSPKYLFRKEGQNVTLSCEQNLNHDAMYWYRQDPGQGLRLIYYSQIVNDFQKGDIAEGYSVSREKKESFPLTVTSAQKNPTAFYLCASSGSSLLEAFFGQGTRLTVV.

The chain combines TRBV4-1 with TRBJ2-1; 10 bases line up with TRBD2. The CDR3 consists of 22 residues. V gave up 1 base and J gave up 0 bases; unmatched junction bases: 18. Germline values: CDR1 MGHRA, CDR2 YSYEKL. CDR3 coding DNA: TGCGCCAGCAGCCAAGTAAGCCCCACTAGCGGGGTCCAGCTTAGCTCCTACAATGAGCAGTTCTTC. This sequence encodes CASSQVSPTSGVQLSSYNEQFF.

CDR3 amino acids: CASSQEGTSGGLAKNIQYF. CDR3 nucleotide sequence: TGCGCCAGCAGCCAAGAAGGGACTAGCGGGGGGTTAGCCAAAAACATTCAGTACTTC. The chain links TRBV4-1 to TRBJ2-4; TRBD2 aligns across 15 bases. Germline V gives CDR1 MGHRA, CDR2 YSYEKL. The CDR3 contains 19 residues. With V trimmed by 0 bases and J by 0 bases, 3 bases remained unmatched.

The chain joins TRBV6-5 to TRBJ2-7; weak D call: TRBD2 (7 bases). CDR3 size: 14 residues. Germline CDR1 MNHEY, CDR2 SVGAGI. V gave up 6 bases and J gave up 2 bases, with 14 bases separating them. The CDR3 coding sequence is TGTGCCAGCAGCCTACAGGGAGGGGCCTACGAGCAGTACTTC. Protein product: CASSLQGGAYEQYF.

The rearrangement joins TRBV4-1 to TRBJ2-6; D is ambiguous. Trimming pared 3 bases from V and 0 bases from J, leaving 12 bases between. Germline V gene lookup returns CDR1 MGHRA and CDR2 YSYEKL. The CDR3 contains 17 residues. CDR3 bases: TGCGCCAGCAGCCAGGTTGACTCAAACTCTGGGGCCAACGTCCTGACTTTC. It is translated as CASSQVDSNSGANVLTF.

This chain connects TRBV7-9 to TRBJ1-3, with D unclear. CDR1 is SEHNR, CDR2 FQNEAQ, per germline (reference sequence). This CDR3 is built from 18 residues. V lost 2 bases and J 0 bases, leaving 17 bases between the germline ends. The CDR3 bases are TGTGCCAGCAGCTTATATACCCCGTTGTCGAGCTCTGGAAACACCATATATTTT. It codes for CASSLYTPLSSSGNTIYF.

The sample holds one count of this clone. The V call is TRBV30, the J call TRBJ1-2, with 8 positions matching TRBD1. The V and J ends lost 1 base and 4 bases, in that order; junction bases with no gene match: 5. Germline values: CDR1 GTSNPN, CDR2 SVGIG (reference sequence). The CDR3 is 14 residues long. The chain's CDR3 is CAWSGPGTGYGYTF. The DNA for the CDR3 is TGTGCCTGGAGTGGACCCGGGACAGGCTATGGCTACACCTTC.

This sequence joins TRBV3-1 (or the pseudogene TRBV3-2) and TRBJ1-2; a possible D gene is TRBD1 (5 bases). CDR1 and CDR2 (germline): LGHDT, YNNKEL (reference sequence). The CDR3 has 17 amino acids. V was trimmed by 6 bases and J by 1 base, leaving 21 bases between them. In nucleotides, the CDR3 is TGTGCCAGCAGTCCCACAGGCCAAAACACGGTTAACTATGGCTACACCTTC. Translating gives CASSPTGQNTVNYGYTF.

CDR3 residues: CASSETPEDQPQHF. DNA of the CDR3: TGTGCCAGCAGTGAAACCCCGGAAGATCAGCCCCAGCATTTT. The chain combines TRBV6-1 with TRBJ1-5; D uncertain. V lost 2 bases to trimming and J lost 5 bases, with 10 bases between them. This CDR3 region has 14 residues. Germline CDR1 reads MNHNS; CDR2 reads SASEGT.